The next 6 T cell receptor beta chains were all read from a single sample in a study of blood T cell repertoires in COVID-19. Measured with immunoSEQ multiplex PCR; TCRdb has only the in-frame clones, and not every one. The sample lists about 70,000 clones; about 82% were seen once. The specimen sequenced was peripheral blood. The receptors come from a woman in her sixties or seventies with acute or convalescent COVID-19.

The chain recombines TRBV7-2 with TRBJ2-3; D is ambiguous. The V gene lost 5 bases and the J gene lost 1 base, with 10 bases spanning the gap. The germline V gene has CDR1 SGHTA and CDR2 FQGNSA. The CDR3 contains 14 residues. The CDR3 reads CASSLGSRTDTQYF. The DNA for the CDR3 is TGTGCCAGCAGCCTGGGCAGTCGCACAGATACGCAGTATTTT.

This clone was picked up one time. The rearrangement links TRBV9 to TRBJ2-3; perhaps TRBD2 as D (5 bases). CDR1 and CDR2 from the germline V gene are SGDLS and YYNGEE. CDR3 length: 12 residues. Trimming took off 7 bases at V and 1 base at J, with 7 bases between the two ends. The CDR3 sequence is CASGRGTDTQYF. The CDR3 nucleotides read TGTGCCAGCGGGCGGGGCACAGATACGCAGTATTTT.

The rearrangement joins TRBV14 to TRBJ2-1, with D possibly TRBD1 on 6 matching bases. This CDR3 is built from 18 residues. Germline CDR1 reads SGHDN; CDR2 reads FVKESK. V dropped 0 bases and J dropped 9 bases, with 24 bases sitting between them. Here the CDR3 DNA reads TGTGCCAGCAGCCAAGATCTCAGGGGCCGATTAACTAGGGTTGAGCAGTTCTTC. It translates to CASSQDLRGRLTRVEQFF.

The chain carries TRBV7-9 and TRBJ1-2; 9 positions match TRBD1. The junction had 11 bases not matched to a gene; V was cut back by 4 bases and J by 2 bases. There are 17 residues in the CDR3. Germline-derived CDR1 and CDR2 are SEHNR and FQNEAQ (reference sequence). The CDR3 reads CASSSSGTGKSNYGYTF. CDR3 bases: TGTGCCAGCAGCTCATCCGGGACAGGGAAGTCCAACTATGGCTACACCTTC.

This clone appeared a single time. The J gene is TRBJ1-2, the V gene TRBV29-1; no clear D gene. Germline V lookup: CDR1 SQVTM, CDR2 ANQGSEA. CDR3 length: 11 amino acids. Trimming removed 4 bases from V and 8 bases from J, with 11 bases in between. The DNA for the CDR3 is TGCAGCGTTGCATCAGAATACGGCTACACCTTC. It yields the protein CSVASEYGYTF.

The V call is TRBV30, the J call TRBJ1-2; D is perhaps TRBD1 (6 bases). Germline V gene lookup returns CDR1 GTSNPN and CDR2 SVGIG (reference sequence). The CDR3 runs to 11 residues. The V end was cut by 8 bases, the J end by 8 bases, with 15 bases between. CDR3 sequence: CALVRGIGYTF. For the CDR3, the DNA is TGTGCCCTCGTGAGGGGGATAGGCTACACCTTC.